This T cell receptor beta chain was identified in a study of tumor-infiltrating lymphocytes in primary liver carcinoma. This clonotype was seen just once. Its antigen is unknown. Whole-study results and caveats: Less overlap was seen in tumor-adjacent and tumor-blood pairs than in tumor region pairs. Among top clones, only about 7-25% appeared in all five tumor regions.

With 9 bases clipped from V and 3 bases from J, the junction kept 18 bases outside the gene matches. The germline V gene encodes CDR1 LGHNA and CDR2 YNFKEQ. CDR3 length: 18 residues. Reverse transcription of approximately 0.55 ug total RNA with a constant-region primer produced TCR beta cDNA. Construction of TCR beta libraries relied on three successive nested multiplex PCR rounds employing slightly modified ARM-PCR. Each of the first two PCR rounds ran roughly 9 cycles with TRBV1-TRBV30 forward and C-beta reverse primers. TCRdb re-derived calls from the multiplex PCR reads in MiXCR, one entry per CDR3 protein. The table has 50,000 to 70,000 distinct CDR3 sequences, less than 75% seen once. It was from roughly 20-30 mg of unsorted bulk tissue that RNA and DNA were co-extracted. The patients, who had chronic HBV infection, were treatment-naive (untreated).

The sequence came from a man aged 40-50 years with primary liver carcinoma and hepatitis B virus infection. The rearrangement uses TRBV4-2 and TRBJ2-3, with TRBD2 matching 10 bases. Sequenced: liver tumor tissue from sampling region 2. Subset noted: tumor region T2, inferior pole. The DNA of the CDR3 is TGTGCCAGTGGCCAAGTGGCACTTCTAGCGGGAGCGACAGATACGCAGTATTTT. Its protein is CASGQVALLAGATDTQYF.